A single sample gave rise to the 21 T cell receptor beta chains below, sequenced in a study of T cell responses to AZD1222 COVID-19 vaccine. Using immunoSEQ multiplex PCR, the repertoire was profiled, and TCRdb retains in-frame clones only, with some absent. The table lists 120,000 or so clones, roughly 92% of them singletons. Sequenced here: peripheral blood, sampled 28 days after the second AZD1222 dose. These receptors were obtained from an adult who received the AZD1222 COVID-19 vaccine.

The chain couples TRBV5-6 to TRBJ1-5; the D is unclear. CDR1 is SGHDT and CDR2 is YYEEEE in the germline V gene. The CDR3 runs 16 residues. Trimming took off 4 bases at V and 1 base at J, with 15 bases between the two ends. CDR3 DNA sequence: TGTGCCAGCAGCGCCCTGGGTATAGAGAGCAATCAGCCCCAGCATTTT. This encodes CASSALGIESNQPQHF.

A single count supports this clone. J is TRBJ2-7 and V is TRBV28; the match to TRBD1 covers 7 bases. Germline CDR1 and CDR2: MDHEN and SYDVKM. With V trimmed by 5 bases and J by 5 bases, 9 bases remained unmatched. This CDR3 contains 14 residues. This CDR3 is CASSSPTGKNEQYF. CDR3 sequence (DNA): TGTGCCAGCAGTAGCCCGACAGGGAAGAACGAGCAGTACTTC.

The CDR3 here is CASSARRGNYGYTF. The CDR3 DNA reads TGTGCCAGCAGCGCCCGCAGGGGGAACTATGGCTACACCTTC. The chain combines TRBV7-2 with TRBJ1-2; TRBD1 matches 7 bases. The germline V gene has CDR1 SGHTA and CDR2 FQGNSA. Trimming at V came to 5 bases and at J to 2 bases, leaving 5 bases not matched to a gene. The CDR3 runs to 14 residues.

CDR3 DNA: TGCGCCAGCAGCTTGGTGGGGCCACGCTACGAGCAGTACTTC. Encoded protein: CASSLVGPRYEQYF. V gene TRBV5-1 combines with J gene TRBJ2-7; possibly TRBD1 for D (5 bases). The CDR3 length is 14 residues. Trimming left V 0 bases short and J 3 bases short, with 10 bases between. Per the germline V gene, CDR1 is SGHRS and CDR2 is YFSETQ.

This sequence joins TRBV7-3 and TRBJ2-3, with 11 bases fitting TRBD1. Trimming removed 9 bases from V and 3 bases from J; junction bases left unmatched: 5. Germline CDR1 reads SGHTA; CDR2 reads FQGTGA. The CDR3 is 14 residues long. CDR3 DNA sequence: TGTGCCAGTCGGACAGGGGGCTTTACAGATACGCAGTATTTT. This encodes CASRTGGFTDTQYF.

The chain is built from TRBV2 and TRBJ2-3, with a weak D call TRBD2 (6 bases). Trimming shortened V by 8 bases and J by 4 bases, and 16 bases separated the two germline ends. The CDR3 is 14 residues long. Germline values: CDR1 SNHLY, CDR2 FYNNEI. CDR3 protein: CASLLATRADTQYF. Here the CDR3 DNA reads TGTGCCAGCCTTCTAGCGACGAGGGCAGATACGCAGTATTTT.

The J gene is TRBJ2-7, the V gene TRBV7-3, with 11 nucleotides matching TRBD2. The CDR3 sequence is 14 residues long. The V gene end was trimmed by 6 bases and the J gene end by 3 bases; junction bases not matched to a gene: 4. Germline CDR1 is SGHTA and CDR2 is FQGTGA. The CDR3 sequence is CASSPGTSGYEQYF. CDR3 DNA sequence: TGTGCCAGCAGTCCCGGGACTAGCGGCTACGAGCAGTACTTC.

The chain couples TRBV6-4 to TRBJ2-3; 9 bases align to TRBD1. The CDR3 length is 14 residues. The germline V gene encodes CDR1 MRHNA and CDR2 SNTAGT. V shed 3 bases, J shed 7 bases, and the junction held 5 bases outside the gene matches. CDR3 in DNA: TGTGCCAGCAGTGAGGGACAGGGAGTGTATACGCAGTATTTT. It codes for CASSEGQGVYTQYF.

The CDR3 nucleotides are TGTGCCAGCAGCCCCTATGGGGGTGGTAGCACTGAAGCTTTCTTT. This sequence encodes CASSPYGGGSTEAFF. This chain uses TRBV14 with TRBJ1-1, with D maybe TRBD1 (5 bases). V dropped 4 bases and J dropped 4 bases, with 16 bases sitting between them. This CDR3 has 15 amino acids. Germline lookup yields CDR1 SGHDN and CDR2 FVKESK. The entire variable domain, with the rest obtained from reference TRBV14 and TRBJ1-1, is as follows: EAGVTQFPSHSVIEKGQTVTLRCDPISGHDNLYWYRRVMGKEIKFLLHFVKESKQDESGMPNNRFLAERTGGTYSTLKVQPAELEDSGVYFCASSPYGGGSTEAFFGQGTRLTVV.

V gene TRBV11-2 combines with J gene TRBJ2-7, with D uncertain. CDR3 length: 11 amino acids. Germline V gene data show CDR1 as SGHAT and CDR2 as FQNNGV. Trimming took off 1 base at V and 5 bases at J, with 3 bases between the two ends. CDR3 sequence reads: CASSLGDEQYF. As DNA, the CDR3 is TGTGCCAGCAGCTTAGGGGACGAGCAGTACTTC.

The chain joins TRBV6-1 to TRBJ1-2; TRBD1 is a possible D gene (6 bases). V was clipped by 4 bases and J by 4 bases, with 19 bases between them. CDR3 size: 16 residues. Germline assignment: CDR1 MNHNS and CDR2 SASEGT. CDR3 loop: CASSGLQPRTVYGYTF. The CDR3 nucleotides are TGTGCCAGCAGTGGGCTTCAACCTCGGACAGTCTATGGCTACACCTTC.

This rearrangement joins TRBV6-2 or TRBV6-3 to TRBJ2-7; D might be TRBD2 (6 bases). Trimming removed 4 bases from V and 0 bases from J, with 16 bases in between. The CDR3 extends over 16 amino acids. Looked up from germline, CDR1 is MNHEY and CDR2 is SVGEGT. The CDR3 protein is CASSSISSGPSYEQYF. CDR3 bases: TGTGCCAGCAGTTCCATCAGCAGCGGGCCCTCCTACGAGCAGTACTTC.

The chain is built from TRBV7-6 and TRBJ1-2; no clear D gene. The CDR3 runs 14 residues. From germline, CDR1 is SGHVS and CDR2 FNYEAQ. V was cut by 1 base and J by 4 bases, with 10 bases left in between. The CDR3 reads CASSLVSALYGYTF. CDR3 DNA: TGTGCCAGCAGCTTAGTCTCAGCCCTCTATGGCTACACCTTC.

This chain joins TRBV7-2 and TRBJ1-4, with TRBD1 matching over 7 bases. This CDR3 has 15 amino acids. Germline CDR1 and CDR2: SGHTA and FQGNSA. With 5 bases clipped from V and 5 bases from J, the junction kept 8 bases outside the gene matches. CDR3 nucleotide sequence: TGTGCCAGCAGCGGGCAGGGGGGGGTAAATGAAAAACTGTTTTTT. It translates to CASSGQGGVNEKLFF.

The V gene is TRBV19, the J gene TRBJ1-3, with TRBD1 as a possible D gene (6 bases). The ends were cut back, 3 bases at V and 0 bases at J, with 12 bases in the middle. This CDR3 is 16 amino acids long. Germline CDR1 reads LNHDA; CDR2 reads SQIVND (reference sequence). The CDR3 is CASSIIQGHSGNTIYF. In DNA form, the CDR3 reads TGTGCCAGTAGTATTATACAGGGCCACTCTGGAAACACCATATATTTT.

In DNA, the CDR3 is TGTGCCAGCAGTTACTCTTCCAAGGGCAATCAGCCCCAGCATTTT. Translating it yields CASSYSSKGNQPQHF. The chain links TRBV6-6 to TRBJ1-5, with no clear D. CDR1 is MNHNY, CDR2 SVGAGI, per germline (reference sequence). The CDR3 is made up of 15 amino acids. V was pared by 0 bases and J by 2 bases, with 8 bases between.

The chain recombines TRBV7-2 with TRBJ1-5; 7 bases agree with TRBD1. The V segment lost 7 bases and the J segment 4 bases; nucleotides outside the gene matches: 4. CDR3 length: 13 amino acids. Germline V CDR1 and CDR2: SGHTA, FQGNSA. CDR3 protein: CASNPQGNQPQHF. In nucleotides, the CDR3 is TGTGCCAGCAACCCACAGGGGAATCAGCCCCAGCATTTT.

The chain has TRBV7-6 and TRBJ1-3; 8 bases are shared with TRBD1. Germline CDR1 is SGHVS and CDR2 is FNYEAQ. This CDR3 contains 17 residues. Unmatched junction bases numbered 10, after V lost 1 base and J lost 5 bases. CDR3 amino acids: CASSLGGRQGFRNTIYF. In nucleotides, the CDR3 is TGTGCCAGCAGCTTAGGGGGTCGACAGGGGTTCCGAAACACCATATATTTT.

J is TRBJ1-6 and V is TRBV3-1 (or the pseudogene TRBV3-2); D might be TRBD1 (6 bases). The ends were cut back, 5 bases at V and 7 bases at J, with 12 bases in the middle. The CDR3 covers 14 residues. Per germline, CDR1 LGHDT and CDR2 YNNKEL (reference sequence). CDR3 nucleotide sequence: TGTGCCAGCAGCACCGGGACACAAAATTCACCCCTCCACTTT. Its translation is CASSTGTQNSPLHF.

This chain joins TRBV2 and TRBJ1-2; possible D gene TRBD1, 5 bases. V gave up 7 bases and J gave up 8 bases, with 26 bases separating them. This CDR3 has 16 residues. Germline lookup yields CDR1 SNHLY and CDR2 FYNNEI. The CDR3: CASIAGLEGALRGYTF. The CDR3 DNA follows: TGTGCCAGCATCGCGGGACTCGAAGGGGCTCTGCGGGGCTACACCTTC.

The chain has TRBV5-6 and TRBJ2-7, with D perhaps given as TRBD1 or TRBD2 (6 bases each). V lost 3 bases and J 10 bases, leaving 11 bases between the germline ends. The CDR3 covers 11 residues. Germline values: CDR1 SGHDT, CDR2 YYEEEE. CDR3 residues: CASSYREEQYF. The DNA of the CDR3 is TGTGCCAGCAGCTACAGGGAGGAACAGTACTTC.